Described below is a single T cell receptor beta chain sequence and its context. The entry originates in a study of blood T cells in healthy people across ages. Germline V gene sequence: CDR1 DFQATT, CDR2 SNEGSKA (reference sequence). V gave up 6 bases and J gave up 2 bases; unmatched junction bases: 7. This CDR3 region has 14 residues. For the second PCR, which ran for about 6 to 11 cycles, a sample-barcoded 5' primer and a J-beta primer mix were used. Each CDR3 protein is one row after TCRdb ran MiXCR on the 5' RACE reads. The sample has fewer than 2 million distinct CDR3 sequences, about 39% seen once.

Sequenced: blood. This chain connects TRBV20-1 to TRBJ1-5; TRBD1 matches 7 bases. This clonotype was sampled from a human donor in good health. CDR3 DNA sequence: TGCAGTGCCAGAAAACAGGGGCGCAATCAGCCCCAGCATTTT. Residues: CSARKQGRNQPQHF.